This is a list of T cell receptor beta chains from one sample in a study of cytomegalovirus exposure and HLA in healthy donors. Some clones are missing from TCRdb's copy, which holds only in-frame ones; the method was immunoSEQ multiplex PCR. The sample table sets out tens of thousands of clones. Sample: PBMCs. The receptors stem from a man aged 30 to 45 in good health and CMV-seronegative. CDR3s include the opening cysteine and the closing phenylalanine or tryptophan. The order of the fields is J gene, V gene, D gene, CDR3 DNA, CDR3 protein. The D gene is left open where the match is weak.

>TRBJ1-1|TRBV30|.
TGTGCCTGGAGTGTACCTGTTAGCGTCACTGAAGCTTTCTTT
CAWSVPVSVTEAFF
>TRBJ2-1|TRBV30|.
TGTGCCTGGAGTCCCCGAGGACAGCGAGTTTACAATGAGCAGTTCTTC
CAWSPRGQRVYNEQFF
>TRBJ2-1|TRBV11-3|TRBD2
TGTGCCAGCAGCCTCGGGACTAGCGGGGGGAATGAGCAGTTCTTC
CASSLGTSGGNEQFF
>TRBJ2-3|TRBV9|TRBD2
TGTGCCAGCAGCGACCGGGGACTAGCGGGAGTGGATACGCAGTATTTT
CASSDRGLAGVDTQYF
>TRBJ2-7|TRBV11-2|TRBD2
TGTGCCAGCAGCTTAGTAGCGGGTATCTACGAGCAGTACTTC
CASSLVAGIYEQYF
>TRBJ2-2|TRBV7-3|TRBD2
TGTGCCAGCAGCCAGAGTGTCGGGGGGGTCACCGGGGAGCTGTTTTTT
CASSQSVGGVTGELFF
>TRBJ2-1|TRBV14|TRBD2
TGTGCCAGCAGCCGGCCAAGCGGGAGCTCCGACAATGAGCAGTTCTTC
CASSRPSGSSDNEQFF
>TRBJ2-7|TRBV29-1|TRBD2
TGCAGCGTTGGGACTAGCGGGATCTCCTACGAGCAGTACTTC
CSVGTSGISYEQYF
>TRBJ1-1|TRBV4-3|TRBD1
TGCGCCAGCAGCCAAGAGGGGACAGTTGTGACTGAAGCTTTCTTT
CASSQEGTVVTEAFF
>TRBJ2-7|TRBV7-3|.
TGTGCCAGCAGCTTGAGTAGCGACTCCTACGAGCAGTACTTC
CASSLSSDSYEQYF
>TRBJ1-1|TRBV6-5|TRBD1
TGTGCCAGCAGTCGGACAGGGGAGAACACTGAAGCTTTCTTT
CASSRTGENTEAFF
>TRBJ2-3|TRBV11-3|TRBD2
TGTGCCAGCAGCCGCTCTAGCGGGAGTGAGGTAGATACGCAGTATTTT
CASSRSSGSEVDTQYF
>TRBJ1-2|TRBV4-3|TRBD1
TGCGCCAGCAGCCAAGCCCTCCGGGACAGGGGACTATATGGCTACACCTTC
CASSQALRDRGLYGYTF
>TRBJ2-6|TRBV6-1|.
TGTGCCAGCAGTGCAAACCTAGGAGTCTCTGGGGCCAACGTCCTGACTTTC
CASSANLGVSGANVLTF
>TRBJ1-4|TRBV6-6|TRBD1
TGTGCCAGCAGTTCCCTGGACAGGGGTTGGGAAAAACTGTTTTTT
CASSSLDRGWEKLFF
>TRBJ1-5|TRBV25-1|.
TGTGCCAGCAGTGTCGGGATTCATCAGCCCCAGCATTTT
CASSVGIHQPQHF
>TRBJ1-2|TRBV4-3|.
TGCGCCAGCACCCCCGGAACAGGGTCCTATGGCTACACCTTC
CASTPGTGSYGYTF
>TRBJ1-2|TRBV5-6|.
TGTGCCAGCAGCTTCAGCTATGGCTACACCTTC
CASSFSYGYTF
>TRBJ1-1|TRBV4-2|TRBD1
TGTGCCAGCAGCTTCGACAGGGAAACAAAAGCTTTCTTT
CASSFDRETKAFF
>TRBJ2-7|TRBV11-2|TRBD2
TGTGCCAGCAGCTCGAAGGGACTAGCGGACGAGCAGTACTTC
CASSSKGLADEQYF
>TRBJ2-7|TRBV18|TRBD2
TGTGCCAGCTCATCTCGACTAGCGGCACCGGGCGAGCAGTACTTC
CASSSRLAAPGEQYF
>TRBJ1-6|TRBV2|TRBD1
TGTGCCAGCAGTCCCGGGACAGGGGATTCACCCCTCCACTTT
CASSPGTGDSPLHF
>TRBJ1-1|TRBV29-1|.
TGCAGCGCCGAGGGCACTGAAGCTTTCTTT
CSAEGTEAFF
>TRBJ2-2|TRBV7-9|TRBD2
TGTGCCAGCAGCCCTTTTCTAGCGGGAAACACCGGGGAGCTGTTTTTT
CASSPFLAGNTGELFF
>TRBJ2-3|TRBV29-1|.
TGCAGCGTTGAAGACCCCGCGGCCGCATCAGATACGCAGTATTTT
CSVEDPAAASDTQYF
>TRBJ2-7|TRBV5-1|.
TGCGCCAGCAGCTTGCTGGGCCACACCTACGAGCAGTACTTC
CASSLLGHTYEQYF
>TRBJ1-5|TRBV6-5|.
TGTGCCAGCAGTTACGGACAGTTTAGCAATCAGCCCCAGCATTTT
CASSYGQFSNQPQHF
>TRBJ2-7|TRBV7-6|TRBD1
TGTGCCAGCAGCCGGACAGGGGGTTCCTACGAGCAGTACTTC
CASSRTGGSYEQYF
>TRBJ2-2|TRBV2|TRBD1
TGTGCCAGCAGTGGAGGGACAGGGGAGGGTCGGCCGAACACCGGGGAGCTGTTTTTT
CASSGGTGEGRPNTGELFF
>TRBJ2-7|TRBV18|.
TGTGCCAGCTCACAAACTATAAATCGACACGAGCAGTACTTC
CASSQTINRHEQYF
>TRBJ2-7|TRBV5-4|.
TGTGCCAGCAGCCCCCAGGTACAGGGCTCCTACGAGCAGTACTTC
CASSPQVQGSYEQYF
>TRBJ2-7|TRBV4-3|TRBD2
TGCGCCAGCAGTTACTATAGCGGGGGTACCTACGAGCAGTACTTC
CASSYYSGGTYEQYF
>TRBJ2-3|TRBV5-1|.
TGCGCCAGCAGCTTGGCGGATACGCAGTATTTT
CASSLADTQYF
>TRBJ2-7|TRBV29-1|.
TGCAGCGTTGGGTGGGCAGGGTACGAGCAGTACTTC
CSVGWAGYEQYF
>TRBJ1-2|TRBV20-1|TRBD1
TGCAGTGCGCGGACAGGTTATGGCTACACCTTC
CSARTGYGYTF
>TRBJ2-1|TRBV4-1|TRBD2
TGCGCCAGCAGCCAGAGGGAGGGCAAAATCAATGAGCAGTTCTTC
CASSQREGKINEQFF
>TRBJ2-1|TRBV6-5|.
TGTGCCAGCAGTTACTCTCCCCAACTAGAGACCCATGAGCAGTTCTTC
CASSYSPQLETHEQFF
>TRBJ1-2|TRBV18|.
TGTGCCAGCTCACCGCTACAGGGAATACATGGCTACACCTTC
CASSPLQGIHGYTF
>TRBJ2-1|TRBV30|.
TGTGCCTGGAGTGTATTCGGGATTGGAGATGAGCAGTTCTTC
CAWSVFGIGDEQFF
>TRBJ1-1|TRBV6-5|.
TGTGCCAGCGGAGGTGGGACTGAAGCTTTCTTT
CASGGGTEAFF
>TRBJ2-7|TRBV7-9|TRBD2
TGTGCCAGCAGCCTGTGGACTAGCGGGAGCCCCTACGAGCAGTACTTC
CASSLWTSGSPYEQYF
>TRBJ2-7|TRBV7-8|.
TGTGCCAGCAGCTTAGCCGGGCTCGGTCGCCACGGGGACGAGCAGTACTTC
CASSLAGLGRHGDEQYF
>TRBJ1-1|TRBV9|.
TGTGCCAGCAGCGTAGATTCGGGGATGAACACTGAAGCTTTCTTT
CASSVDSGMNTEAFF
>TRBJ1-1|TRBV5-1|.
TGCGCCAGCAGCTTGGAGTCAGGGAACACTGAAGCTTTCTTT
CASSLESGNTEAFF
>TRBJ2-3|TRBV5-6|TRBD1
TGTGCCAGCAGCTCGGGACAGGGCACAGATACGCAGTATTTT
CASSSGQGTDTQYF
>TRBJ2-1|TRBV4-1|.
TGCGCCAGCAGCCAAGTTAAGAGCCACAATGAGCAGTTCTTC
CASSQVKSHNEQFF
>TRBJ2-3|TRBV19|TRBD2
TGTGCCAGTAGTCCCGTTCCGGGAGCGGGGGCAGATACGCAGTATTTT
CASSPVPGAGADTQYF
>TRBJ2-7|TRBV30|.
TGTGCCTGGAGGGTAACACACGAGCAGTACTTC
CAWRVTHEQYF
>TRBJ2-7|TRBV27|.
TGTGCCAGCAGTTTGGGGCTTTTCTACGAGCAGTACTTC
CASSLGLFYEQYF
>TRBJ2-7|TRBV6-5|TRBD1
TGTGCCACAAAGAACCGGGACAGGGAGCAGTACTTC
CATKNRDREQYF
>TRBJ1-1|TRBV4-1|.
TGCGCCAGCAGCCAGCAGGGAATGAGACCTGAAGCTTTCTTT
CASSQQGMRPEAFF
>TRBJ1-1|TRBV4-2|.
TGTGCCAGCAGCCATTACGACACCGAGAACACTGAAGCTTTCTTT
CASSHYDTENTEAFF
>TRBJ2-2|TRBV29-1|.
TGCAGCGGACAGTTGTTGGCCGGGGAGCTGTTTTTT
CSGQLLAGELFF
>TRBJ1-2|TRBV29-1|.
TGCAGCGTTGAAGACCGCAGACTTGGCTATGGCTACACCTTC
CSVEDRRLGYGYTF
>TRBJ1-2|TRBV29-1|TRBD1
TGCAGCGTTGATCAGACAGGGGGCGGTGGCTACACCTTC
CSVDQTGGGGYTF
>TRBJ1-1|TRBV29-1|.
TGCAGCGGGAGGAACACTGAAGCTTTCTTT
CSGRNTEAFF
>TRBJ2-7|TRBV2|.
TGTGCCAGCAGTGAAATCTCATTCGGGGACACCACCTACGAGCAGTACTTC
CASSEISFGDTTYEQYF
>TRBJ2-7|TRBV9|.
TGTGCCAGCAGCCCAACGGGGGACCGCGAGCAGTACTTC
CASSPTGDREQYF
>TRBJ2-7|TRBV5-6|TRBD2
TGTGCCAGCAGCTTGGTTAGCGGGAGTTACGAGCAGTACTTC
CASSLVSGSYEQYF